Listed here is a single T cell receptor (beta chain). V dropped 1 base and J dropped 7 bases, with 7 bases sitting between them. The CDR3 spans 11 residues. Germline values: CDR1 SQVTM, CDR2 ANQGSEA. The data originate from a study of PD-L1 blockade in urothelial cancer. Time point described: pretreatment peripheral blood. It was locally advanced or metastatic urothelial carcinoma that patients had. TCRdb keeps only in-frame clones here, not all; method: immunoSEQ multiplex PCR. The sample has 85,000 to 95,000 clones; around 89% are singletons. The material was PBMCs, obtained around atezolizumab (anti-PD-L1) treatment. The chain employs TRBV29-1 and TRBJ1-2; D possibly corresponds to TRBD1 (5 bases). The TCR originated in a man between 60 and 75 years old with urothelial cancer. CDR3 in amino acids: CSVEGGRGYTF. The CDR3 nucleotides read TGCAGCGTTGAAGGGGGCCGTGGCTACACCTTC.